Here is one T cell receptor beta chain with its context. What it recognizes is unknown. The CDR3 is 12 residues long. V shed 6 bases and J 7 bases; nucleotides not matched to a gene: 8. Germline V gene sequence: CDR1 SQVTM, CDR2 ANQGSEA. The sample belongs to a study of cytomegalovirus exposure and HLA in healthy donors. Overall study results and limits: According to reports, the classifier identified cytomegalovirus status with high specificity and sensitivity. A few chains linked to CMV were shown in vitro to be specific for CMV antigens. Several of the most significant clusters appeared linked to common viral pathogens, based on a later analysis. Highly shared variants forming one cluster were likely a sequencing artifact.

It was with 60 Vbeta and 13 Jbeta primers that the PCR ran. TCRdb keeps only in-frame clones here, not all; method: immunoSEQ multiplex PCR. The sample holds approximately 120,000 clones; around 77% are singletons and the top ten take approximately 11%. The clonotype originates from a man aged 40-55 years in good health and CMV-seropositive. This chain uses TRBV29-1 with TRBJ1-1; 7 bases map to TRBD1. Sequencing was carried out using PBMCs. The CDR3 region is CSVYRGRNEAFF. The CDR3 DNA is TGCAGCGTCTACAGGGGCCGCAATGAAGCTTTCTTT.